This T cell receptor beta chain was sequenced in a study of radiation and T cells in renal cell carcinoma. In the study overall: Nephrectomy followed 15 Gy stereotactic body radiation by 4 weeks. Study observations and caveats: In blood, top tumor clones expanded by 2 weeks, shrinking by 4. Without pretreatment biopsies, baseline tumor clonotype presence was undetermined.

Assay: immunoSEQ multiplex PCR; the TCRdb copy retains only in-frame clones and omits some. The sample comprises around 140,000 clones, approximately 82% of which are singletons, and 20% to 25% rests with the top ten. This clone occurred once. The antigen is not known. The sample's time point: baseline pretreatment blood. Indicated treatment: 15 Gy SBRT to primary tumor, nephrectomy 4 weeks later. The tumor was a clear cell renal cell carcinoma. The clonotype comes from a woman between 50 and 59 years old with renal cell carcinoma. Sequenced here: blood, sampled from a patient whose treatment included radiotherapy and nephrectomy.

CDR3: CASSPWTSGASYEQYF. CDR3 DNA: TGTGCCAGCAGCCCGTGGACTAGCGGGGCATCCTACGAGCAGTACTTC. V gene TRBV4-2 combines with J gene TRBJ2-7; TRBD2 matches at 12 bases. Losses at the gene ends were 4 bases for V and 1 base for J; bases not matched to a gene: 5. The V gene's germline CDR1 is LGHNA and CDR2 YNFKEQ. The CDR3 totals 16 residues.